This T cell receptor beta chain was sequenced in a study of blood T cell repertoires in COVID-19. Study background: Sites in the United States, Italy and Spain provided acute and convalescent COVID-19 samples. T cells, B-cell-depleted T cells, or PBMCs provided the cDNA or gDNA that served as material.

The germline V and J ends were trimmed by 7 bases and 6 bases, with 16 bases remaining between them. This CDR3 has 13 residues. In the original analysis: Researchers report that nucleated cell counts were estimated from reference gene primer amplification. The protocol was immunoSEQ multiplex PCR, while the TCRdb copy is restricted to in-frame clones and leaves out a portion. V and J calls and clone size are copied from that table; D and trimming were computed from the DNA. This table has 150,000 to 200,000 clones, around nine tenths appearing once. Sequencing was performed on peripheral blood. The sequence was collected from a woman aged 65 to 85 with COVID-19, enrolled during active disease. The gene calls are TRBV12-3 or TRBV12-4 and TRBJ2-7, with D maybe TRBD1 (6 bases). CDR3 DNA: TGTGCCAGCACCGAAACAGGGATCCTCGAGCAGTACTTC. Its protein product is CASTETGILEQYF.